Reported below is one T cell receptor beta chain. This sample stems from a study of blood T cells in healthy people across ages. A sample-barcoded 5' primer and a J-beta primer mix were used in a second PCR of roughly 6 to 11 cycles. TCRdb reanalysed the 5' RACE reads using MiXCR and keeps one entry per CDR3 protein. The repertoire consists of about 1.5 million distinct CDR3 sequences, with approximately 38% occurring once and the leading ten covering roughly 8.2%. The sample, approximately 10 milliliters of peripheral blood, was drawn from each donor. Trimming removed 4 bases from V and 6 bases from J, with 12 bases in between. The CDR3 length is 13 residues. In germline, CDR1 is MNHNS, CDR2 SASEGT.

The source of this sequence is a woman under 30 in good health. The rearrangement links TRBV6-1 to TRBJ1-2; no firm D call. The material sequenced was blood. The CDR3 loop is CASSGKGPDGYTF. The DNA of the CDR3 is TGTGCCAGCAGTGGAAAGGGCCCGGATGGCTACACCTTC.